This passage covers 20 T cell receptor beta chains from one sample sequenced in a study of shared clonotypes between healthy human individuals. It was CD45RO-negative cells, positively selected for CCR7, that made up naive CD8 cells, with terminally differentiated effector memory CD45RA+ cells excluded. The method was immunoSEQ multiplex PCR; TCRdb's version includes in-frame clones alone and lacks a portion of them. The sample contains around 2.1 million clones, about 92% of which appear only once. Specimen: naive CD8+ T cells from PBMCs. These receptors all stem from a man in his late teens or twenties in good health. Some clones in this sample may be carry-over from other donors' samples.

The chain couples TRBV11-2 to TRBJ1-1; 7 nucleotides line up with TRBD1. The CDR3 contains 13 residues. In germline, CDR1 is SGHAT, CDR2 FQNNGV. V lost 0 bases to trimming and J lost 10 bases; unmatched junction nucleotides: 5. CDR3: CASSLETGWRAFF. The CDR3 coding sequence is TGTGCCAGCAGCTTAGAGACAGGGTGGCGAGCTTTCTTT. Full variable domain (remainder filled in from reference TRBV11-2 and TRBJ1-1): EAGVAQSPRYKIIEKRQSVAFWCNPISGHATLYWYQQILGQGPKLLIQFQNNGVVDDSQLPKDRFSAERLKGVDSTLKIQPAKLEDSAVYLCASSLETGWRAFFGQGTRLTVV.

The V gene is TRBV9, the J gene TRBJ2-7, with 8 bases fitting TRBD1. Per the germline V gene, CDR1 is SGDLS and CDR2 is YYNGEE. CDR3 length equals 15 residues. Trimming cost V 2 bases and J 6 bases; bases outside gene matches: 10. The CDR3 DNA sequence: TGTGCCAGCAGCGTGGCCGGGACAGGCAGTCCCGAGCAGTACTTC. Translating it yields CASSVAGTGSPEQYF.

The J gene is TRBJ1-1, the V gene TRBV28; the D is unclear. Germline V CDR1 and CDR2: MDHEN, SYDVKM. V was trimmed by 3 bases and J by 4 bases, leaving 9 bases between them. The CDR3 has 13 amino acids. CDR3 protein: CASSFEGGTEAFF. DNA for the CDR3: TGTGCCAGCAGTTTTGAGGGAGGCACTGAAGCTTTCTTT.

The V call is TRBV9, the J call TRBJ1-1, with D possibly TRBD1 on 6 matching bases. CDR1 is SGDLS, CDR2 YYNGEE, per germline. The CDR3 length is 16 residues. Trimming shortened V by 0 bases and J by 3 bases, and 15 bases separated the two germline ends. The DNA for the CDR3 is TGTGCCAGCAGCGTAGCTGAGGGGGTGAGGGACACTGAAGCTTTCTTT. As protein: CASSVAEGVRDTEAFF.

CDR3 amino acids: CASSLIAGGLSYEQYF. In DNA, the CDR3 is TGTGCCAGCAGCCTTATAGCGGGAGGCCTATCCTACGAGCAGTACTTC. The rearrangement joins TRBV7-6 to TRBJ2-7; 10 bases match TRBD2. The length of the CDR3 is 16 residues. After removal of 5 bases from V and 1 base from J, the junction contained 8 bases not matched to a gene. Germline CDR1 SGHVS, CDR2 FNYEAQ.

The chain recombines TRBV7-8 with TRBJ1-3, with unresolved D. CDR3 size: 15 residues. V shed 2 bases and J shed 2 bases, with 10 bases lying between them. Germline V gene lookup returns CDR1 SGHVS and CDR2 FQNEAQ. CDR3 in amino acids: CASSLSEFAGNTIYF. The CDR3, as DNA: TGTGCCAGCAGCTTAAGTGAGTTCGCTGGAAACACCATATATTTT.

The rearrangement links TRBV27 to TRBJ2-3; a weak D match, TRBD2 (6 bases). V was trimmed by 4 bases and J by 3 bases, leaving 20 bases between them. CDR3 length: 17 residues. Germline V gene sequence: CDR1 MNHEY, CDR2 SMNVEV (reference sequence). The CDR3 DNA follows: TGTGCCAGCAGTTCCCGACCGGGACTCCGGGGGACAGATACGCAGTATTTT. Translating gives CASSSRPGLRGTDTQYF.

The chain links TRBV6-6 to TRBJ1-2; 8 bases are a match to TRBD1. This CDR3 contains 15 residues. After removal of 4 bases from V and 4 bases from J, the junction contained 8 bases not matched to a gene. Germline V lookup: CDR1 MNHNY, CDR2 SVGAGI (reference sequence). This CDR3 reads CASSFRQDRVYGYTF. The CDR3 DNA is TGTGCCAGCAGTTTCAGACAGGACAGGGTCTATGGCTACACCTTC.

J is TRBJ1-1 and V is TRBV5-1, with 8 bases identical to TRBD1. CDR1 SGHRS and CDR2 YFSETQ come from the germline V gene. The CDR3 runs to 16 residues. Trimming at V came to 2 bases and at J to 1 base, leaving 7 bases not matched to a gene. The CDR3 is CASSFSRTGKNTEAFF. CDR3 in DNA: TGCGCCAGCAGCTTCTCCCGGACAGGGAAGAACACTGAAGCTTTCTTT.

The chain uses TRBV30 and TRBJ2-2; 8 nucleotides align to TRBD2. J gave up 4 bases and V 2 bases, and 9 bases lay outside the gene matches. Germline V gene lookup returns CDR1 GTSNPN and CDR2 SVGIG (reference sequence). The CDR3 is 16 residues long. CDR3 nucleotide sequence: TGTGCCTGGAGTTTAGAGCGGGAGCGGGGCACCGGGGAGCTGTTTTTT. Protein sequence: CAWSLERERGTGELFF.

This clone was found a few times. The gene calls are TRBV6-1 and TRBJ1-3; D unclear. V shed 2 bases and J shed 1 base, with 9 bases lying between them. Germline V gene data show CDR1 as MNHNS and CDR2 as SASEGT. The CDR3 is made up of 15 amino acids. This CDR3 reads CASSEWALSGNTIYF. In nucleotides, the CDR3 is TGTGCCAGCAGTGAATGGGCCCTGTCTGGAAACACCATATATTTT.

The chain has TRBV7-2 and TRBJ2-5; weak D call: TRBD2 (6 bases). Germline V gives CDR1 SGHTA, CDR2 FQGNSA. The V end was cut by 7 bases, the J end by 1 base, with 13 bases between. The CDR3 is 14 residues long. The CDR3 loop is CASTRAGPQETQYF. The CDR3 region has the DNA TGTGCCAGCACCCGCGCGGGGCCCCAAGAGACCCAGTACTTC.

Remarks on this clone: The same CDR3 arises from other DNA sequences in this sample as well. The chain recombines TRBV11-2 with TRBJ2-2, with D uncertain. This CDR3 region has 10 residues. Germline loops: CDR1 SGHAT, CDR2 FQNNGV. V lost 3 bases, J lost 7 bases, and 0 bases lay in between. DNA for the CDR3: TGTGCCAGCAGCTTCGGGGAGCTGTTTTTT. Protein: CASSFGELFF.

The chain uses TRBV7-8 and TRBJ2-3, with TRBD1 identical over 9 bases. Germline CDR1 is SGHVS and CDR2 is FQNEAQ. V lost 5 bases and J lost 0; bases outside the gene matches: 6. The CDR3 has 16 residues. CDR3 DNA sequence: TGTGCCAGCAGCCCGGGACAGGGCACTAGCACAGATACGCAGTATTTT. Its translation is CASSPGQGTSTDTQYF.

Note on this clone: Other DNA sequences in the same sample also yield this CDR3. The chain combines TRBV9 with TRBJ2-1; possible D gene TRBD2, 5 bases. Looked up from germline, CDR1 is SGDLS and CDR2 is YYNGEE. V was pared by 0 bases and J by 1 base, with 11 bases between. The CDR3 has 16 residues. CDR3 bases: TGTGCCAGCAGCGTAGACGGAGGAGGTTCCTACAATGAGCAGTTCTTC. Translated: CASSVDGGGSYNEQFF. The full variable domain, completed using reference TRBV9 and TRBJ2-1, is DSGVTQTPKHLITATGQRVTLRCSPRSGDLSVYWYQQSLDQGLQFLIQYYNGEERAKGNILERFSAQQFPDLHSELNLSSLELGDSALYFCASSVDGGGSYNEQFFGPGTRLTVL.

Written as DNA, the CDR3 is TGTGCCAGCAGCCCCCGGCCAGGGGATATGGTGACCCAGTACTTC. Protein: CASSPRPGDMVTQYF. J is TRBJ2-5 and V is TRBV5-6, with D possibly matching TRBD1 (6 bases). There are 15 residues in the CDR3. The germline gives CDR1 SGHDT, CDR2 YYEEEE. Trimming removed 4 bases from V and 7 bases from J, with 20 bases in between.

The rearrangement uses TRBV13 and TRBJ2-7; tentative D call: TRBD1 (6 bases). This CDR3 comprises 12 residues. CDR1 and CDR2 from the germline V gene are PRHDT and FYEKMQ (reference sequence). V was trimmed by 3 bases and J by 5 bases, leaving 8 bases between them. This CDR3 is CASSFTGNEQYF. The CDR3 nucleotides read TGTGCCAGCAGCTTCACAGGGAACGAGCAGTACTTC.

The CDR3 loop reads CASLGDYEQYF. The CDR3 DNA reads as TGTGCCAGCCTTGGGGACTACGAGCAGTACTTC. V gene TRBV10-3 combines with J gene TRBJ2-7, with D hard to call. Per the germline V gene, CDR1 is ENHRY and CDR2 is SYGVKD. V dropped 10 bases and J dropped 3 bases, with 10 bases sitting between them. The CDR3 totals 11 residues.

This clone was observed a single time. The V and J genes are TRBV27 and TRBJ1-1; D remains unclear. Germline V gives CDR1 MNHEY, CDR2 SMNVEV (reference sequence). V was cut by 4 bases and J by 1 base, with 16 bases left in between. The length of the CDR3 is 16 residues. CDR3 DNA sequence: TGTGCCAGCAGTTCCGCTATGACACCGGAGAACACTGAAGCTTTCTTT. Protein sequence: CASSSAMTPENTEAFF.

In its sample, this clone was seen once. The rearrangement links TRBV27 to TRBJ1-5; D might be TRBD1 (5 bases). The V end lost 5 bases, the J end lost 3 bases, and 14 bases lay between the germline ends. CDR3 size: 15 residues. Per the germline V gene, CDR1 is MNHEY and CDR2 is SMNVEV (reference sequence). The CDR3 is CASSADPGHNQPQHF. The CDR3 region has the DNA TGTGCCAGCAGTGCCGATCCAGGGCACAATCAGCCCCAGCATTTT.